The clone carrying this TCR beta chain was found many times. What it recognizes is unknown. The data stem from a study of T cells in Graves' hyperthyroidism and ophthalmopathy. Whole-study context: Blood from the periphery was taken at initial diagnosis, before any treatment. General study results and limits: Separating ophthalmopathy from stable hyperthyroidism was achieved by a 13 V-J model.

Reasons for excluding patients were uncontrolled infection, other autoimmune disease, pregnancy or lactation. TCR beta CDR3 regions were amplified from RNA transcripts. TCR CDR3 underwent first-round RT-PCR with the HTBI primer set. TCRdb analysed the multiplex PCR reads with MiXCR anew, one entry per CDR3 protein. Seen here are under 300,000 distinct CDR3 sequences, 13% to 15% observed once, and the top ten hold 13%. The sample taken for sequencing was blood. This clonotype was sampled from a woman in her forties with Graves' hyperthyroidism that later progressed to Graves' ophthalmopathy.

CDR3 nucleotides: TGTGCCAGCAGTACCGGGACTAGCTACGAGCAGTACTTC. Amino acids: CASSTGTSYEQYF. The chain recombines TRBV6-1 with TRBJ2-7; 8 bases align to TRBD2. Germline V gene sequence: CDR1 MNHNS, CDR2 SASEGT. This CDR3 contains 13 residues. V gave up 5 bases and J gave up 3 bases; unmatched junction bases: 3.